The present T cell receptor beta chain was sequenced within a study of CD8+ T cells in alopecia areata (dated by TCRdb to the late 2010s). About the investigation overall: The treated patients took part in an open-label pilot trial in which moderate-to-severe alopecia areata was treated with oral tofacitinib at 5 to 10 mg twice daily. High-throughput TCRbeta sequencing was used to examine T cell clonal expansion in alopecia areata in both the C3H/HeJ mouse model and human patients. Biopsies were taken from tofacitinib-treated patients at baseline and at 4 and 24 weeks of treatment, and a later scalp biopsy was taken in several of the tofacitinib-treated patients. Scalp clonality was compared among normal scalp (n=4), patchy alopecia areata scalp (n=8), and alopecia totalis/universalis scalp (n=8). In treated patients, disease severity was measured using the SALT score, which gives the percentage of scalp surface area affected. Human TCRbeta sequencing covered scalp tissue and sorted CD4+ and CD8+ peripheral blood T cells from patchy and totalis/universalis alopecia areata patients and healthy controls. RNA was extracted with the PAXgene miRNA kit for fixed scalp, the miRNeasy kit for PBMCs, and the RNeasy kit for mouse skin. Amplification of TCRbeta CDR3 regions was done by immunoSEQ multiplex PCR using 35 Vbeta forward primers and 13 Jbeta reverse primers. Patients received tofacitinib for 6 to 18 months and were then followed off drug for 6 months to check for delayed response and recurrence. The full study reports these points: Compared with normal scalp, lesional scalp had higher clonality and more expanded CD8+ clones, particularly in alopecia totalis/universalis, a pattern that suggests antigenic drive. The treated cohort was small, with a single nonresponder, so links between baseline CD8+ expansion and response need larger studies. Tofacitinib significantly decreased scalp clonality and the number of expanded CD8+ clones among the top 100 scalp clones. During tofacitinib treatment, many expanded lesional clones remained in scalp and blood, and this persistence may partly explain relapse after treatment is stopped. TCR sequences shared between patients were less clear than in mice, possibly partly because of HLA diversity in the patient population. Unlike mouse skin, which is dominated by gammadelta T cells, normal human skin has resident alphabeta T cells that are also sequenced, and this complicates analysis of the scalp TCR repertoire.

According to the study, the label for this sample's treatment or condition signals: oral pan-JAK inhibitor, 5-10 mg twice daily. From alopecia areata patients, peripheral blood was collected along with lesional scalp punch biopsies. PBMCs were isolated by density centrifugation and stained for CD3, CD4 and CD8, and CD4+ and CD8+ T cells were sorted on a FACSAria. Of note for this clone: Its antigen target is currently unknown. Base qualities were left out, and no much larger clone turns up one base away.

The method behind the library was the immunoSEQ multiplex PCR assay. To provide template for TCR sequencing, every sample had RNA extracted and reverse transcribed into cDNA. SuperScript III was used for first-strand cDNA synthesis, primed with a 2:1 mix of oligo-dT and random hexamers. Amplification bias was assessed with a synthetic immune receptor repertoire, and residual bias was removed computationally. For the original study's pipeline: Raw reads were preprocessed to remove errors, and CDR3 was defined according to IMGT conventions as the region from the conserved cysteine to phenylalanine. Clonality was computed by normalizing Shannon entropy by log2 of the number of productive unique TCRs and subtracting the result from 1. Scalp TCRbeta sequences were cross-referenced with sorted blood CD4 and CD8 repertoires so that the CD4 or CD8 identity of scalp clones could be inferred. This is the immuneACCESS table as TCRdb keeps it, with only in-frame sequences that have V and J called. A part of the clones is gone; compared with another copy, unresolved V genes explain less than half, and the rest is unexplained. Clonal size and the V and J genes are those of that table, whereas D and trimming came from the DNA. The sample contains roughly 210,000 clones, approximately 45% of them found a single time. Roughly 2.8% of the sample comes from the top ten.

CDR1 LNHNV and CDR2 YYDKDF were looked up in the germline V gene (reference sequence). The CDR3 measures 15 amino acids from cysteine to phenylalanine. Left in the record is the CDR3 DNA by itself, 45 bases read in frame from the first base. Germline trimming amounts to 0 bases on V and 5 bases on J, with 6 as the count of junction bases outside the gene matches. The TCR comes from a human donor with alopecia areata. The V gene is TRBV15 and the J gene is TRBJ2-5, with TRBD2 matching 7 junction bases. The sample in question was CD4+ T cells sorted from blood, obtained at approximately week 36, from a patient treated with tofacitinib. The nucleotides read TGTGCCACCAGCAGAGATAATTACGGGAGGGAGACCCAGTACTTC. Translation gives CATSRDNYGRETQYF.